The source of this T cell receptor (beta chain) is a study of regulatory T cells in long-lasting Graves disease. Study background: Persistence in Graves' disease denoted antithyroid drug use beyond 5 years alongside positive TSH receptor antibodies. Study-wide results and limits: Persistent patients shared more public clonotypes (roughly 3,000) than newly diagnosed patients (around 1,000). With a small sample size, accuracy may have been reduced.

V shed 2 bases, J shed 4 bases, and the junction held 7 bases outside the gene matches. Germline lookup yields CDR1 DFQATT and CDR2 SNEGSKA (reference sequence). This CDR3 comprises 15 residues. Arm-PCR with iRepertoire HTBI primers amplified the CDR3 regions for these TCR beta libraries. As processed by the authors: Identification yielded some 65 TRBV and around 15 TRBJ segments across samples. In TCRdb, the multiplex PCR reads were re-called with MiXCR into one record per CDR3 protein. It is TCRdb's table, rather than the study itself, that gives the V and J calls and clone size. The data contain roughly 400,000 distinct CDR3 sequences, around 21% of them singletons. The time point was: persistent/refractory GD, antithyroid drugs over 5 years with positive TRAb. After RNA was extracted from PBMCs, the TCR library was made from it. With regard to this clonotype: Its specificity is not known.

The V call is TRBV20-1, the J call TRBJ1-4; 7 bases fit TRBD1. The sequence was obtained from a female donor with Graves disease. The input for sequencing was peripheral blood mononuclear cells (PBMCs), taken when the disease was refractory, from a patient treated with antithyroid drugs. CDR3 loop: CSARRRGQNNEKLFF. In DNA form, the CDR3 reads TGCAGTGCTAGACGTCGGGGACAGAATAATGAAAAACTGTTTTTT.